Detailed here is one T cell receptor beta chain. Sequencing used immunoSEQ multiplex PCR; TCRdb keeps in-frame clones, though not all of them. This table has tens of thousands of clones, 92% appearing once. These data originate in a study of T cell changes during pregnancy in multiple sclerosis. The germline V and J ends were trimmed by 0 bases and 2 bases, with 10 bases remaining between them. Germline V gene lookup returns CDR1 MGHRA and CDR2 YSYEKL. The CDR3 loop spans 15 amino acids. The input for sequencing was peripheral blood, taken after pregnancy. The sequence derives from a female donor with multiple sclerosis, enrolled in a pregnancy study. J is TRBJ1-1 and V is TRBV4-1; the D is unclear. CDR3 amino acids: CASSQDIGVNTEAFF. The CDR3 nucleotides are TGCGCCAGCAGCCAAGATATCGGAGTTAACACTGAAGCTTTCTTT.